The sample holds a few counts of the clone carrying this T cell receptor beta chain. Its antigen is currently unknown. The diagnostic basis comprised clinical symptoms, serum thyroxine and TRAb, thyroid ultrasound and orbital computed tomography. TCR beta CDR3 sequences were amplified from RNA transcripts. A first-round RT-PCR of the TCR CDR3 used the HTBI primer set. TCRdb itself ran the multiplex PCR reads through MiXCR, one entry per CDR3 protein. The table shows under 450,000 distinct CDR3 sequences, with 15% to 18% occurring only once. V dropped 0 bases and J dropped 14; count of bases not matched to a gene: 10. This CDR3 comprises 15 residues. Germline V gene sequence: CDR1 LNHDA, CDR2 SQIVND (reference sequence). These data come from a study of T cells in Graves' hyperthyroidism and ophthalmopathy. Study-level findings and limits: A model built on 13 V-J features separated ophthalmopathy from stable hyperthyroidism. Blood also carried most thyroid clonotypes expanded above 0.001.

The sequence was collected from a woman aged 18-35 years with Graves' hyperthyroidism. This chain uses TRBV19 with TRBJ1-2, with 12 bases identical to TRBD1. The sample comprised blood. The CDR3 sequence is CASSIDPGGTGGRTF. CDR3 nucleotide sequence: TGTGCCAGTAGTATAGATCCTGGCGGGACAGGGGGCCGGACCTTC.